This T cell receptor beta chain comes out of a study of control samples from healthy donors and cancer patients. Here immunoSEQ multiplex PCR was the method, and the copy in TCRdb shows in-frame clones only, minus some. The sample has 150,000 or so clones, 80% to 95% seen once; the top ten hold 4.5% to 7%. The CDR3 is 10 residues long. V lost 4 bases and J lost 7, with 8 bases in between. CDR1 SQVTM and CDR2 ANQGSEA come from the germline V gene. The V gene is TRBV29-1, the J gene TRBJ2-7, with D unresolved. Material: blood. The clonotype was recovered from a man younger than 35 in good health. The chain's CDR3 is CSVVQREQYF. The CDR3 coding sequence is TGCAGCGTTGTCCAGAGGGAGCAGTACTTC.